The 23 T cell receptor beta chains given below trace back to one sample, sequenced in a study of blood T cells in healthy people across ages. Next came a second PCR, run for about 6 to 11 cycles, which used a sample-barcoded 5' primer along with a J-beta primer mix. TCRdb re-called the 5' RACE reads through MiXCR, storing one row per CDR3 protein. The repertoire has 750,000 to 1,000,000 distinct CDR3 sequences, under 35% of them found once; the top ten carry around 9.6%. These data were also reused for a study on T cells of mothers and their children.

Sequencing used blood. Every receptor here comes from a woman aged 40-49 years in good health.

This clonotype was seen ten or more times. V gene TRBV6-2 or TRBV6-3 combines with J gene TRBJ2-7; TRBD1 matches 12 bases. The CDR3 contains 17 residues. Germline loops: CDR1 MNHEY, CDR2 SVGEGT. V lost 6 bases, J lost 1 base, and 10 bases stayed unmatched. CDR3 bases: TGTGCCAGCAGAAAATCGGGACAGGGGGCGCTTTCCTACGAGCAGTACTTC. It specifies CASRKSGQGALSYEQYF.

This clonotype was detected only once. This chain links TRBV5-1 with TRBJ2-2, with D maybe TRBD2 (6 bases). Germline V gene lookup returns CDR1 SGHRS and CDR2 YFSETQ. This CDR3 contains 14 residues. Deletions cut 7 bases from V and 4 bases from J, with 14 bases between. The chain's CDR3 is CASSRGDGTGELFF. CDR3 DNA sequence: TGCGCCAGCTCGCGGGGCGATGGCACCGGGGAGCTGTTTTTT.

As regards this clonotype: This may come from a read error, since a much larger clone is one base off. The V call is TRBV6-6, the J call TRBJ1-6; TRBD1 is a possible D gene (5 bases). The CDR3 is made up of 15 amino acids. Germline V gene lookup returns CDR1 MNHNY and CDR2 SVGAGI (reference sequence). V dropped 1 base and J dropped 10 bases, with 14 bases sitting between them. The CDR3 region has the DNA TGTGCCAGCAGTTACTTAGGGGTAATCGGGTCACCCCTCCACTTT. Translating gives CASSYLGVIGSPLHF.

This clonotype was seen more than once but under ten times. CDR3 protein: CASSPMGWGTQYF. CDR3 sequence (DNA): TGTGCCAGCAGCCCAATGGGGTGGGGTACGCAGTATTTT. The rearrangement links TRBV6-6 to TRBJ2-3; no clear D gene. The CDR3 has 13 amino acids. The germline V and J ends were trimmed by 6 bases and 8 bases, with 15 bases remaining between them. The germline V gene encodes CDR1 MNHNY and CDR2 SVGAGI (reference sequence).

This sequence joins TRBV18 and TRBJ2-1; D may be TRBD2 (6 bases). The CDR3 spans 13 residues. Germline V gives CDR1 KGHSH, CDR2 LQKENI. Trimming left V 3 bases short and J 6 bases short, with 9 bases between. In DNA form, the CDR3 reads TGTGCCAGCTCACCCGGACTAACCAATGAGCAGTTCTTC. Amino acid sequence: CASSPGLTNEQFF.

This clonotype was counted between two and nine times. At one of its ends the junction is not consistent with the germline gene, which may arise from a read error. The J gene is TRBJ2-1, the V gene TRBV6-6; no clear D gene. This CDR3 spans 11 amino acids. Germline V CDR1 and CDR2: MNHNY, SVGAGI (reference sequence). The CDR3 DNA follows: TGCGCCAGCTCCCTCGGAGAGACCCAGTTCTTC. Protein: CASSLGETQFF.

This clonotype occurred a few times. The chain couples TRBV28 to TRBJ1-1, with 12 bases matching TRBD1. Trimming took 4 bases from V and 5 from J; bases not matched to a gene: 8. CDR1 and CDR2 (germline): MDHEN, SYDVKM. This CDR3 is 16 amino acids long. The CDR3 region is CASSSPPGQGATEAFF. The CDR3 nucleotides are TGTGCCAGCAGTTCTCCCCCGGGACAGGGGGCAACTGAAGCTTTCTTT.

In this sample, this clonotype turned up a few times. The chain combines TRBV5-8 with TRBJ2-1; D remains unclear. The germline gives CDR1 SGHTS, CDR2 YDEGEE. V dropped 0 bases and J dropped 3 bases, with 19 bases sitting between them. The CDR3 spans 18 residues. This chain's CDR3 is CASSLVKWVGTNYNEQFF. In DNA form, the CDR3 reads TGTGCCAGCAGCTTGGTAAAATGGGTGGGTACAAACTACAATGAGCAGTTCTTC.

This clonotype came up many times. The chain has TRBV28 and TRBJ2-7; TRBD2 aligns across 12 bases. CDR1 and CDR2 (germline): MDHEN, SYDVKM. The CDR3 extends over 17 amino acids. Trimming cost V 3 bases and J 3 bases; bases outside gene matches: 9. The CDR3 loop reads CASSLRLAGAINYEQYF. DNA of the CDR3: TGTGCCAGCAGTTTGCGACTAGCGGGGGCAATTAACTACGAGCAGTACTTC.

At least ten counts were recorded for this clonotype. The chain employs TRBV7-2 and TRBJ2-3, with D unresolved. The CDR3 has 15 amino acids. In germline, CDR1 is SGHTA, CDR2 FQGNSA. V shed 1 base and J shed 1 base, with 9 bases lying between them. CDR3 amino acids: CASSLGLGRTDTQYF. Here the CDR3 DNA reads TGTGCCAGCAGCTTAGGGTTAGGCCGCACAGATACGCAGTATTTT.

Of note for this clonotype: This may be a read error, as it is one base from a much larger clone. This sequence joins TRBV5-1 and TRBJ2-3; weak D call: TRBD2 (6 bases). The germline CDR1 and CDR2 sequences are SGHRS and YFSETQ. There are 15 residues in the CDR3. As DNA, the CDR3 is TGCGCCAACAGCTTGGGAGGAGCTAACACAGATACGCAGTATTTT. Protein sequence: CANSLGGANTDTQYF.

This clonotype was counted at least ten times. The chain carries TRBV7-3 and TRBJ2-7, with 8 bases identical to TRBD1. Per the germline V gene, CDR1 is SGHTA and CDR2 is FQGTGA. The CDR3 is 13 amino acids. With V trimmed by 5 bases and J by 6 bases, 6 bases remained unmatched. The CDR3 loop is CASSADRAGEQYF. CDR3 DNA sequence: TGTGCCAGCAGCGCGGACAGGGCTGGCGAGCAGTACTTC. Combining the CDR3 with reference TRBV7-3 and TRBJ2-7 gives the whole variable domain GAGVSQTPSNKVTEKGKYVELRCDPISGHTALYWYRQSLGQGPEFLIYFQGTGAADDSGLPNDRFFAVRPEGSVSTLKIQRTERGDSAVYLCASSADRAGEQYFGPGTRLTVT.

V is TRBV4-1 and J is TRBJ2-3, with 8 nucleotides matching TRBD2. With V trimmed by 1 base and J by 3 bases, 9 bases remained unmatched. The CDR3 is 17 residues long. CDR1 is MGHRA and CDR2 is YSYEKL in the germline V gene. CDR3 sequence: CASSQGSQRGKTDTQYF. Here the CDR3 DNA reads TGCGCCAGCAGCCAAGGGTCCCAGCGGGGGAAAACAGATACGCAGTATTTT.

V gene TRBV4-2 combines with J gene TRBJ2-7; TRBD1 aligns across 11 bases. CDR3 length equals 15 residues. Germline lookup yields CDR1 LGHNA and CDR2 YNFKEQ. J gave up 4 bases and V 6 bases, and 8 bases lay outside the gene matches. The chain's CDR3 is CASSRGQGARYEQYF. CDR3 bases: TGTGCCAGCAGTCGAGGACAGGGGGCGAGGTACGAGCAGTACTTC.

The chain uses TRBV7-9 and TRBJ2-7; the D gene is possibly TRBD1 (6 bases). V was cut by 3 bases and J by 5 bases, with 14 bases left in between. The CDR3 length is 14 residues. The V gene's germline CDR1 is SEHNR and CDR2 FQNEAQ (reference sequence). The chain's CDR3 is CASSFRGRSDEQYF. The CDR3 DNA is TGTGCCAGCAGCTTCAGGGGTCGGAGCGACGAGCAGTACTTC. The complete variable domain, with remaining parts taken from reference TRBV7-9 and TRBJ2-7, reads DTGVSQNPRHKITKRGQNVTFRCDPISEHNRLYWYRQTLGQGPEFLTYFQNEAQLEKSRLLSDRFSAERPKGSFSTLEIQRTEQGDSAMYLCASSFRGRSDEQYFGPGTRLTVT.

The rearrangement joins TRBV20-1 to TRBJ2-4; weak D call: TRBD1 (5 bases). The last part of the DNA fits TRBJ2-7 better; the J call may be wrong. The germline CDR1 and CDR2 sequences are DFQATT and SNEGSKA (reference sequence). CDR3 length equals 14 residues. The DNA of the CDR3 is TGCAGTGCTAGAGATAAGGGGTCCCCCTACGAGCAGTACTTC. Translated, it gives CSARDKGSPYEQYF.

In regard to this clonotype: A much larger clone differs from this one at a single base, so this may be a read error. The V gene is TRBV7-8, the J gene TRBJ2-1, with TRBD2 matching 10 bases. Germline trimming cut 5 bases from V and 13 bases from J; bases unmatched to any gene: 11. The CDR3 loop spans 14 amino acids. The germline V gene encodes CDR1 SGHVS and CDR2 FQNEAQ. Here the CDR3 reads CASSALAGEETQFF. As DNA, the CDR3 is TGTGCCAGCAGCGCTCTAGCGGGGGAAGAGACCCAGTTCTTC.

This clonotype showed up just a few times. The gene calls are TRBV7-3 and TRBJ2-7, with 13 bases aligning to TRBD2. The CDR3 contains 21 residues. Trimming at V came to 5 bases and at J to 0 bases, leaving 19 bases not matched to a gene. Germline CDR1 is SGHTA and CDR2 is FQGTGA. The CDR3 sequence is CASSIRATGTSGAANSYEQYF. DNA of the CDR3: TGTGCCAGCAGCATAAGGGCCACCGGGACTAGCGGGGCCGCTAACTCCTACGAGCAGTACTTC.

This clonotype appeared a single time. Possible read error: a much larger clone is one base away. V gene TRBV7-9 combines with J gene TRBJ2-5, with a weak D call TRBD2 (5 bases). The CDR3 runs 16 residues. CDR1 and CDR2 from the germline V gene are SEHNR and FQNEAQ (reference sequence). V was shortened by 5 bases and J by 3 bases, with 19 bases between the two germline ends. In DNA form, the CDR3 reads TGTGCCAGCAGCCCAGTAGCGAGATCCAGGAAAGAGACCCAGTACTTC. It encodes CASSPVARSRKETQYF.

This clonotype occurred a few times. Possible read error: a much larger clone is one base away. The chain recombines TRBV7-2 with TRBJ2-5, with TRBD2 matching over 8 bases. From germline, CDR1 is SGHTA and CDR2 FQGNSA. The CDR3 has 14 amino acids. This chain's CDR3 is CVSSLAGTQETQYF. CDR3 DNA: TGTGTCAGCAGCTTAGCGGGGACCCAAGAGACCCAGTACTTC. Together with reference TRBV7-2 and TRBJ2-5, the CDR3 gives the full variable domain: GAGVSQSPSNKVTEKGKDVELRCDPISGHTALYWYRQSLGQGLEFLIYFQGNSAPDKSGLPSDRFSAERTGGSVSTLTIQRTQQEDSAVYLCVSSLAGTQETQYFGPGTRLLVL.

In its sample, this clonotype was seen many times. The rearrangement uses TRBV7-2 and TRBJ2-7, with a weak D call TRBD2 (7 bases). The CDR3 spans 15 residues. CDR1 and CDR2 (germline): SGHTA, FQGNSA. Trimming took 5 bases from V and 0 from J, leaving 14 bases between them. CDR3 in amino acids: CASSPQGGGSYEQYF. The DNA of the CDR3 is TGTGCCAGCAGCCCCCAGGGAGGGGGCTCCTACGAGCAGTACTTC.

This chain joins TRBV2 and TRBJ1-2; D unclear. The CDR3 extends over 13 amino acids. Germline V gives CDR1 SNHLY, CDR2 FYNNEI. V lost 3 bases and J 2 bases, leaving 7 bases between the germline ends. The CDR3 sequence: CASSDALNYGYTF. The CDR3 nucleotides are TGTGCCAGCAGTGATGCGTTGAACTATGGCTACACCTTC.

This clonotype was seen only a few times. The chain carries TRBV7-2 and TRBJ2-7; D is undetermined. V lost 5 bases and J lost 3, with 14 bases in between. In germline, CDR1 is SGHTA, CDR2 FQGNSA. The CDR3 covers 14 residues. CDR3 sequence: CASSPDSLNYEQYF. The CDR3 nucleotides are TGTGCCAGCAGCCCCGACTCGCTCAACTACGAGCAGTACTTC.